These 7 T cell receptor beta chains were all obtained from the same sample, sequenced in a study of Ad26.COV2.S vaccination and SARS-CoV-2 variants. The treatment denotes: around 19 received Ad26.COV2.S at low or high dose, single or two shots; roughly five received placebo; per-sample allocation not given. Sampling took place 63 days after the first vaccine or placebo injection. Assay: immunoSEQ multiplex PCR; the TCRdb copy retains only in-frame clones and omits some. The repertoire holds fewer than 600,000 clones, with about nine tenths as singletons. The material sequenced was peripheral blood, taken in a trial of Ad26.COV2.S vaccine versus placebo. The receptors were gathered from a person between 18 and 59 years old who received the Ad26.COV2.S COVID-19 vaccine or a placebo.

V and J are TRBV28 and TRBJ2-6; D unclear. Between the trimmed V and J ends, which lost 5 bases and 0 bases, there was a span of 8 bases. CDR3 length: 15 amino acids. Per the germline V gene, CDR1 is MDHEN and CDR2 is SYDVKM. The CDR3 reads CASSPHSSGANVLTF. The DNA of the CDR3 is TGTGCCAGCAGTCCCCACAGCTCTGGGGCCAACGTCCTGACTTTC. The variable domain in full, with the rest retrieved from reference TRBV28 and TRBJ2-6, is DVKVTQSSRYLVKRTGEKVFLECVQDMDHENMFWYRQDPGLGLRLIYFSYDVKMKEKGDIPEGYSVSREKKERFSLILESASTNQTSMYLCASSPHSSGANVLTFGAGSRLTVL.

This CDR3 is CASSWDGNYGYTF. The CDR3 DNA sequence: TGTGCCAGCAGTTGGGACGGTAACTATGGCTACACCTTC. This chain uses TRBV6-5 with TRBJ1-2; tentatively, D is TRBD1 (5 bases). CDR1 and CDR2 (germline): MNHEY, SVGAGI. The length of the CDR3 is 13 residues. V was shortened by 4 bases and J by 1 base, with 7 bases between the two germline ends.

The rearrangement joins TRBV10-2 to TRBJ2-3; TRBD1 is a possible D gene (6 bases). Trimming pared 2 bases from V and 0 bases from J, leaving 18 bases between. This CDR3 comprises 18 residues. Germline-derived CDR1 and CDR2 are WSHSY and SAAADI. This CDR3 reads CASSETKLDRPSTDTQYF. CDR3 bases: TGCGCCAGCAGTGAGACTAAACTGGACAGACCGAGCACAGATACGCAGTATTTT.

For the CDR3, the DNA is TGTGCCAGCTCGACTAAGACAGGGGGCTTCAATGAGCAGTTCTTC. It translates to CASSTKTGGFNEQFF. The rearrangement joins TRBV2 to TRBJ2-1; 10 nucleotides align to TRBD1. After removal of 8 bases from V and 6 bases from J, the junction contained 10 bases not matched to a gene. CDR3 length: 15 residues. CDR1 is SNHLY, CDR2 FYNNEI, per germline.

This sequence joins TRBV18 and TRBJ2-3; 7 bases fit TRBD2. From germline, CDR1 is KGHSH and CDR2 LQKENI. The J segment lost 4 bases and the V segment lost 6 bases, leaving 10 bases of the junction unmatched. The CDR3 length is 15 residues. The CDR3: CASSGGRVAADTQYF. The CDR3 bases are TGTGCCAGCTCGGGCGGGAGAGTGGCGGCAGATACGCAGTATTTT.

The chain uses TRBV28 and TRBJ2-3; no reliable D call. The V gene lost 8 bases and the J gene lost 0 bases, with 3 bases spanning the gap. The CDR3 spans 11 residues. Germline values: CDR1 MDHEN, CDR2 SYDVKM. The CDR3 loop is CASASTDTQYF. The CDR3 region has the DNA TGTGCCAGCGCGAGCACAGATACGCAGTATTTT.

The J gene is TRBJ2-1, the V gene TRBV5-6; the D gene is possibly TRBD2 (5 bases). Germline CDR1 SGHDT, CDR2 YYEEEE. V lost 2 bases, J lost 5 bases, and 17 bases lay in between. This CDR3 is built from 16 residues. CDR3 loop: CASSFFGGPLDNEQFF. For the CDR3, the DNA is TGTGCCAGCAGCTTTTTCGGAGGCCCCCTAGACAATGAGCAGTTCTTC.